Sequencing of this TCR beta chain was carried out in a study of blood T cells in healthy people across ages. The study, taken as a whole, reports: Unsorted PBMC input precluded a conclusive naive versus antigen-experienced comparison. Diversity of TCR beta correlated strongly with naive T cell percentage.

At least ten counts were recorded for this clonotype. Its target is not known. Losses at the gene ends were 5 bases for V and 4 bases for J; bases not matched to a gene: 3. The CDR3 runs to 13 residues. The second PCR ran about 6 to 12 cycles with a sample-barcoded 5' primer and J-beta primers. TCRdb re-derived calls from the 5' RACE reads in MiXCR, one entry per CDR3 protein. The sample consists of 1.4 million to 1.5 million distinct CDR3 sequences, 42% of them appearing once. V usage is TRBV12-3 or TRBV12-4 and J usage is TRBJ1-2; TRBD1 matches 8 bases. This receptor was obtained from a woman under 30 in good health. The specimen sequenced was blood. DNA of the CDR3: TGTGCCAGCAGTCCAGGGGGCGGCTATGGCTACACCTTC. Translated, it gives CASSPGGGYGYTF.